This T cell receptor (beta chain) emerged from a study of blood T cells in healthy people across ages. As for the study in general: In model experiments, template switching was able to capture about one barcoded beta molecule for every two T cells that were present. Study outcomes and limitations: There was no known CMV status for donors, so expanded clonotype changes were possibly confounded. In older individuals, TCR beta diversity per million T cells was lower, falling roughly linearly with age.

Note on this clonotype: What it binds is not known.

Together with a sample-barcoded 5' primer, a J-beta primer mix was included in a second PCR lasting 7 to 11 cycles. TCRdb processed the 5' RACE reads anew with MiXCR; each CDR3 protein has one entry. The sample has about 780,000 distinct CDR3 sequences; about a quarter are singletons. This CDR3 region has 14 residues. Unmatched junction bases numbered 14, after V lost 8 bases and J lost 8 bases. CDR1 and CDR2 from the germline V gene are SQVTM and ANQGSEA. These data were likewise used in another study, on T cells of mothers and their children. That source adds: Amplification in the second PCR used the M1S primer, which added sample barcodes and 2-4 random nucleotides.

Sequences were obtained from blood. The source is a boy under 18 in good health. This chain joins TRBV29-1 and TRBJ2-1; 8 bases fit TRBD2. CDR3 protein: CSSLPSGGEDEQFF. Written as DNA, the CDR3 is TGCAGCTCTCTCCCCAGCGGGGGTGAGGATGAGCAGTTCTTC.